This T cell receptor beta chain was recovered during a study of cytomegalovirus exposure and HLA in healthy donors. Findings and limits, study-wide: The study found most TCR sequences rare, yet found some public TCRs in many donors. Researchers catalogued around 150 TCR beta chains as cytomegalovirus-associated.

The CDR3 sequence is 13 residues long. Trimming pared 5 bases from V and 10 bases from J, leaving 15 bases between. Germline CDR1 is KGHSH and CDR2 is LQKENI. The PCR ran on 60 Vbeta and 13 Jbeta primers. Profiled with immunoSEQ multiplex PCR; TCRdb holds only in-frame clones, not every one. The table includes 150,000 to 160,000 clones, around 68% detected once. Comments on this clone: Its antigen is not identified.

Donors were ostensibly healthy at sampling, although undocumented immune exposures were probable. The chain links TRBV18 to TRBJ2-1; TRBD2 is a possible D gene (6 bases). Material for sequencing was PBMCs. The sequence was obtained from a young man in good health and CMV-seronegative. This CDR3 reads CASSGLAGGEQFF. The DNA of the CDR3 is TGTGCCAGCTCAGGGCTAGCCGGGGGAGAGCAGTTCTTC.